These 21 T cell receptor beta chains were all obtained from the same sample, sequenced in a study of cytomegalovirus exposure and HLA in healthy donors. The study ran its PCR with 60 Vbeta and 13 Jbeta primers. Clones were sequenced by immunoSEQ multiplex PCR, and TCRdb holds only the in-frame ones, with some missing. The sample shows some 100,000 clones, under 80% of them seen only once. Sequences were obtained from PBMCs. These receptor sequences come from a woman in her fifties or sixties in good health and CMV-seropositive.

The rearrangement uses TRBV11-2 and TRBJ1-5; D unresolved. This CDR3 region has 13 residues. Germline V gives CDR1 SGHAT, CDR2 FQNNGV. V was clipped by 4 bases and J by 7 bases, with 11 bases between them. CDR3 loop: CASSSDFGQPQHF. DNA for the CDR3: TGTGCCAGCAGCTCGGACTTTGGGCAGCCCCAGCATTTT.

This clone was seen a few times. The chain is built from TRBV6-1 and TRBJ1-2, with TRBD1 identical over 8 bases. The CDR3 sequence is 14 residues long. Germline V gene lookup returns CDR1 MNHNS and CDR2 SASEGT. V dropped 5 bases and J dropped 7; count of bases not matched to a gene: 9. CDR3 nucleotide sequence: TGTGCCAGCAGTTTTGGACAGGGAAATAGTGGCTACACCTTC. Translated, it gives CASSFGQGNSGYTF.

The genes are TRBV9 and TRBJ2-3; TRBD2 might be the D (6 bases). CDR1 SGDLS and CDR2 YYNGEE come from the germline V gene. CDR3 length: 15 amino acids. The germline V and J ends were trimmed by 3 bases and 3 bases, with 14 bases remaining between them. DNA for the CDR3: TGTGCCAGCAGCGACTACGGGAGTGGGACAGATACGCAGTATTTT. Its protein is CASSDYGSGTDTQYF. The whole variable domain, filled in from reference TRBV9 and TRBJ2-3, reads DSGVTQTPKHLITATGQRVTLRCSPRSGDLSVYWYQQSLDQGLQFLIQYYNGEERAKGNILERFSAQQFPDLHSELNLSSLELGDSALYFCASSDYGSGTDTQYFGPGTRLTVL.

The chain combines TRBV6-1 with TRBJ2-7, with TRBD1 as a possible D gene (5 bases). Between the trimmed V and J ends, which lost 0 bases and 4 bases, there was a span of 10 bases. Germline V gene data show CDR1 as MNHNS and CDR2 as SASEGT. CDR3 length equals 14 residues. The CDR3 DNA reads TGTGCCAGCAGTGAAGCTGACAGTAGTTACGAGCAGTACTTC. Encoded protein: CASSEADSSYEQYF.

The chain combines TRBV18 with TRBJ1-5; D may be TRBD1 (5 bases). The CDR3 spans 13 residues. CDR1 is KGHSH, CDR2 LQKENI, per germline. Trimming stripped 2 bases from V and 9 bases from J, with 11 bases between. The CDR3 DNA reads TGTGCCAGCTCACCAGGAGACAGAAGGCCCCAGCATTTT. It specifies CASSPGDRRPQHF.

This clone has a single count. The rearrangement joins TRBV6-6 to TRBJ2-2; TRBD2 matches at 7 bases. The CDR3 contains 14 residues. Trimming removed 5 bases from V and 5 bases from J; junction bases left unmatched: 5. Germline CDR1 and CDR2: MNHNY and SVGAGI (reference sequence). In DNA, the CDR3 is TGTGCCAGCAGTACCCGGCGGGAGACCGGGGAGCTGTTTTTT. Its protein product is CASSTRRETGELFF.

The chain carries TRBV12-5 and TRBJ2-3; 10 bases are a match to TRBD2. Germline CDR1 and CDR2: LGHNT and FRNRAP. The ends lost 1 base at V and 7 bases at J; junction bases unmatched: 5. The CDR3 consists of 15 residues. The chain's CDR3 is CASGLASSGSYTQYF. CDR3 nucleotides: TGTGCTAGTGGTTTGGCCTCTAGCGGGAGTTATACGCAGTATTTT.

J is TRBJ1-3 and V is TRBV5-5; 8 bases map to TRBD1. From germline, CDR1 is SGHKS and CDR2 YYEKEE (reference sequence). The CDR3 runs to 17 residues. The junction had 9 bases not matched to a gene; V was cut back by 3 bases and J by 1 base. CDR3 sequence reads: CASSSTGGRPSGNTIYF. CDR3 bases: TGTGCCAGCAGCTCTACAGGGGGGAGGCCGTCTGGAAACACCATATATTTT.

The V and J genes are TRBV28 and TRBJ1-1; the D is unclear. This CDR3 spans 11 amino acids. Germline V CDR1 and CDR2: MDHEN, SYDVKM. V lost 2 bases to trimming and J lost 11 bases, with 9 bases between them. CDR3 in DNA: TGTGCCAGCAGTTTAGAGATTACGGCTTTCTTT. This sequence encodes CASSLEITAFF.

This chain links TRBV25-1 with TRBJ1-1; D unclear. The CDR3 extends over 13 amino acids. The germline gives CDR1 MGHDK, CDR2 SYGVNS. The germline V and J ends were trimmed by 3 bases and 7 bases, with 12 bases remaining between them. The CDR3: CASSDQGDIEAFF. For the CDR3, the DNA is TGTGCCAGCAGTGATCAAGGAGATATTGAAGCTTTCTTT.

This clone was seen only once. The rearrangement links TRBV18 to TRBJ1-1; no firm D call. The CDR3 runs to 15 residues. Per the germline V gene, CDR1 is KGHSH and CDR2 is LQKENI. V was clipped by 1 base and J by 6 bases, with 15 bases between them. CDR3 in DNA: TGTGCCAGCTCACCACTTAATCCGGGGTTAGCTGAAGCTTTCTTT. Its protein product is CASSPLNPGLAEAFF.

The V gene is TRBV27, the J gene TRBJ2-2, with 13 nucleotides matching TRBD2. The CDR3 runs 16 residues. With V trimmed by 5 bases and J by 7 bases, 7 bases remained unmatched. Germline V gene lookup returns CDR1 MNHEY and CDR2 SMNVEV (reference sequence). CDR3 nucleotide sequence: TGTGCCAGCAGTCCTACTAGCGGGAGGGCCGGCGGGGAGCTGTTTTTT. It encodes CASSPTSGRAGGELFF.

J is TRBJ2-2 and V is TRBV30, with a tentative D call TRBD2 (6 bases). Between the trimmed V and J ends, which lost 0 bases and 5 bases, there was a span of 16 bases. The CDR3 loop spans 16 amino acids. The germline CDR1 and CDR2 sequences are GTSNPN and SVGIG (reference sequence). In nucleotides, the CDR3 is TGTGCCTGGAGTGTTCGGGGGAGGATGAGAACCGGGGAGCTGTTTTTT. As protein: CAWSVRGRMRTGELFF.

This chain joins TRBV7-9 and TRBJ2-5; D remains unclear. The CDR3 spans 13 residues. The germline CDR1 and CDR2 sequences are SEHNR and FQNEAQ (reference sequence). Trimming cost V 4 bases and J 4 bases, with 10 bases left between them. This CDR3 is CASSSLGVETQYF. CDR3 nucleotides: TGTGCCAGCAGCTCTTTGGGCGTAGAGACCCAGTACTTC.

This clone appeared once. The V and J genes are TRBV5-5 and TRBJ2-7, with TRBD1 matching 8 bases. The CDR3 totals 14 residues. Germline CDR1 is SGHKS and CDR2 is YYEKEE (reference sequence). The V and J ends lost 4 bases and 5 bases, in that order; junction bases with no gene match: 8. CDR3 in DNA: TGTGCCAGCAGCCTCGGGACAGGTGTCAACGAGCAGTACTTC. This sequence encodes CASSLGTGVNEQYF. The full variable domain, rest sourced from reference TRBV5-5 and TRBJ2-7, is DAGVTQSPTHLIKTRGQQVTLRCSPISGHKSVSWYQQVLGQGPQFIFQYYEKEERGRGNFPDRFSARQFPNYSSELNVNALLLGDSALYLCASSLGTGVNEQYFGPGTRLTVT.

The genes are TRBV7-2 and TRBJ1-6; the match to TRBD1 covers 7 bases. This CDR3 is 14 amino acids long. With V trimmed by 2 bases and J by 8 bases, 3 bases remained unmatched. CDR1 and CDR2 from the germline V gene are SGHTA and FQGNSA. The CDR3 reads CASSLQGGYSPLHF. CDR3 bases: TGTGCCAGCAGCTTACAGGGGGGCTATTCACCCCTCCACTTT.

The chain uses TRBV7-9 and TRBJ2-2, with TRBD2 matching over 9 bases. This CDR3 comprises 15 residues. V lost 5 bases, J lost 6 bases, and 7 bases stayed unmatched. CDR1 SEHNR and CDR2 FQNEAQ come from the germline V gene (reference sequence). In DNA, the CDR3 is TGTGCCAGCAGCCTCAAGGGACTAGCATCCGGGGAGCTGTTTTTT. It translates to CASSLKGLASGELFF.

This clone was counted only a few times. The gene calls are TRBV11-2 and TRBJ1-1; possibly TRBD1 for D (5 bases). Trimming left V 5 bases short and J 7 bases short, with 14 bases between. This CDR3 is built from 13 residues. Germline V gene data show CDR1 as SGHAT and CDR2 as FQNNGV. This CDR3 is CASSAYGGSEAFF. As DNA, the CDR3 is TGTGCCAGCAGCGCGTACGGGGGAAGTGAAGCTTTCTTT.

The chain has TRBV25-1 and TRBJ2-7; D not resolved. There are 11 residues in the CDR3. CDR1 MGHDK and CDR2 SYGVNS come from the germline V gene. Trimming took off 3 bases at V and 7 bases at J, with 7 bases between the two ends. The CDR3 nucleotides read TGTGCCAGCAGTGACCCTAGGGAGCAGTACTTC. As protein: CASSDPREQYF.

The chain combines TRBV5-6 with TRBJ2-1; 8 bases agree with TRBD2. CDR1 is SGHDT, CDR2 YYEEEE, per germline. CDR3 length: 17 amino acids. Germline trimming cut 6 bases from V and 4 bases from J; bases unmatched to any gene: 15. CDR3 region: CASTPGGASGPYNEQFF. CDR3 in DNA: TGTGCCAGCACCCCCGGGGGGGCTAGCGGGCCGTACAATGAGCAGTTCTTC.

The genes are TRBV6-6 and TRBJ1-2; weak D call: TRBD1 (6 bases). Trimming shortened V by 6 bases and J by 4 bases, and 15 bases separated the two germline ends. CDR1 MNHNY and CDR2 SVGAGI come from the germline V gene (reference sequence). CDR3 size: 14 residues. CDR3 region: CASRDPRGSYGYTF. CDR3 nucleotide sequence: TGTGCCAGCAGAGACCCCAGGGGCAGCTATGGCTACACCTTC.